These 12 T cell receptor beta chains were all obtained from the same sample, sequenced in a study of Ad26.COV2.S vaccination and SARS-CoV-2 variants. Treatment of the sample: roughly 20 received Ad26.COV2.S at low or high dose, single or two shots; about 5 received placebo; per-sample allocation not given. The samples date from day 63 after the first vaccine or placebo injection. Using immunoSEQ multiplex PCR, the repertoire was profiled, and TCRdb retains in-frame clones only, with some absent. Among approximately 350,000 clones listed, more than 75% were seen once. This material consisted of peripheral blood, taken in a trial of Ad26.COV2.S vaccine versus placebo. All receptors derive from a person aged 18 to 59 who received the Ad26.COV2.S COVID-19 vaccine or a placebo.

The rearrangement uses TRBV4-1 and TRBJ2-3; D gene unclear. Germline V gives CDR1 MGHRA, CDR2 YSYEKL. Trimming removed 3 bases from V and 5 bases from J, with 18 bases in between. This CDR3 comprises 16 residues. The CDR3 protein is CASSQPQLKVGDTQYF. DNA for the CDR3: TGCGCCAGCAGCCAGCCACAGTTAAAAGTGGGAGATACGCAGTATTTT.

The J gene is TRBJ2-5, the V gene TRBV10-1, with TRBD2 matching over 7 bases. The ends lost 0 bases at V and 2 bases at J; junction bases unmatched: 18. This CDR3 comprises 20 residues. The germline V gene has CDR1 WNHNN and CDR2 SYGVQD (reference sequence). In DNA form, the CDR3 reads TGCGCCAGCAGTGAGTCGGACGAGGGCGGGGGACCACCTTTACAAGAGACCCAGTACTTC. Translating it yields CASSESDEGGGPPLQETQYF.

CDR3 protein: CASSYRDRGRTQYF. The DNA of the CDR3 is TGTGCCAGCAGCTACCGGGACAGGGGGCGGACCCAGTACTTC. The chain recombines TRBV5-7 with TRBJ2-5, with TRBD1 identical over 12 bases. TRBV5-7 qualifies as an ORF whose function is uncertain. The CDR3 runs to 14 residues. V shed 3 bases, J shed 7 bases, and the junction held 4 bases outside the gene matches.

The J gene is TRBJ2-1, the V gene TRBV5-4; the D is unclear. CDR1 and CDR2 from the germline V gene are SGHNT and YYREEE (reference sequence). The V end lost 7 bases, the J end lost 0 bases, and 8 bases lay between the germline ends. The CDR3 loop spans 13 amino acids. In DNA form, the CDR3 reads TGTGCCAGCGGATTGAGCTCCTACAATGAGCAGTTCTTC. It specifies CASGLSSYNEQFF.

The rearrangement uses TRBV5-4 and TRBJ2-5; D might be TRBD1 or TRBD2, each matching 5 bases. Germline CDR1 and CDR2: SGHNT and YYREEE (reference sequence). V lost 0 bases and J lost 5, with 14 bases in between. CDR3 length equals 15 residues. The CDR3 bases are TGTGCCAGCAGCTTGGCCCGGGACGGACGCGAGACCCAGTACTTC. Its protein product is CASSLARDGRETQYF.

This clone was seen a few times. The chain joins TRBV5-1 to TRBJ1-2; the D gene is possibly TRBD1 (6 bases). Trimming took 4 bases from V and 7 from J, leaving 11 bases between them. Germline V gene data show CDR1 as SGHRS and CDR2 as YFSETQ. The CDR3 sequence is 12 residues long. The CDR3 sequence: CASSLDRSGYTF. The CDR3 DNA sequence: TGCGCCAGCAGCCTGGACAGAAGTGGCTACACCTTC.

This chain uses TRBV7-2 with TRBJ1-5; no definite D call. Germline V lookup: CDR1 SGHTA, CDR2 FQGNSA. V dropped 2 bases and J dropped 6 bases, with 11 bases sitting between them. The CDR3 length is 14 residues. Here the CDR3 reads CASSLSSPPQPQHF. CDR3 DNA: TGTGCCAGCAGCTTATCGTCCCCCCCTCAGCCCCAGCATTTT.

This chain's CDR3 is CASSGWGGLALETQYF. For the CDR3, the DNA is TGTGCCAGCAGCGGCTGGGGGGGACTAGCGTTGGAGACCCAGTACTTC. The chain couples TRBV11-1 to TRBJ2-5, with 10 bases lining up with TRBD2. The junction had 11 bases not matched to a gene; V was cut back by 5 bases and J by 5 bases. CDR3 size: 16 residues. Germline CDR1 and CDR2: SGHAT and FQDESV (reference sequence).

The V call is TRBV5-4, the J call TRBJ1-1; D is possibly TRBD1 (5 bases). The CDR3 is 13 residues long. Trimming stripped 6 bases from V and 3 bases from J, with 12 bases between. Per germline, CDR1 SGHNT and CDR2 YYREEE (reference sequence). The CDR3 is CASKEGLDTEAFF. CDR3 sequence (DNA): TGTGCCAGCAAGGAGGGGTTGGACACTGAAGCTTTCTTT.

The chain is built from TRBV10-3 and TRBJ1-1, with D possibly TRBD1 on 5 matching bases. This CDR3 is 15 amino acids long. In germline, CDR1 is ENHRY, CDR2 SYGVKD. Deletions cut 6 bases from V and 2 bases from J, with 16 bases between. The CDR3 here is CAISSQGGVNTEAFF. In DNA, the CDR3 is TGTGCCATCAGCTCTCAGGGTGGGGTAAACACTGAAGCTTTCTTT.

V is TRBV3-1 (or the pseudogene TRBV3-2) and J is TRBJ2-3; D is ambiguous. CDR3 length: 12 residues. Trimming removed 1 base at V and 4 bases at J, with 3 bases between. Germline values: CDR1 LGHDT, CDR2 YNNKEL (reference sequence). Here the CDR3 reads CASSQVSDTQYF. The CDR3 DNA is TGTGCCAGCAGCCAAGTCTCAGATACGCAGTATTTT.

V and J are TRBV29-1 and TRBJ2-1; TRBD2 matches 10 bases. The germline gives CDR1 SQVTM, CDR2 ANQGSEA. V shed 1 base, J shed 6 bases, and the junction held 6 bases outside the gene matches. This CDR3 spans 15 amino acids. The CDR3 spells CSVEASGGAANEQFF. In nucleotides, the CDR3 is TGCAGCGTTGAAGCGAGCGGGGGGGCAGCCAATGAGCAGTTCTTC.